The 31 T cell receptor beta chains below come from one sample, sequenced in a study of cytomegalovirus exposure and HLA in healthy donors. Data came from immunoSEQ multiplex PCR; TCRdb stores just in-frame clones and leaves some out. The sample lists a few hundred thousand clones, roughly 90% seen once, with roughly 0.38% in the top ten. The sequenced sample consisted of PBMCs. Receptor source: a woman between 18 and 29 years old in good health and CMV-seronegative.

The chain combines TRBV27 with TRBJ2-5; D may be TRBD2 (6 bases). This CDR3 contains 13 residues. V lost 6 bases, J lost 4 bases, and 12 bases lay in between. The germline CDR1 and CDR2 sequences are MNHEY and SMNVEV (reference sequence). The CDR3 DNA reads TGTGCCAGCAGGCGGGGTTCAGTAGAGACCCAGTACTTC. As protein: CASRRGSVETQYF.

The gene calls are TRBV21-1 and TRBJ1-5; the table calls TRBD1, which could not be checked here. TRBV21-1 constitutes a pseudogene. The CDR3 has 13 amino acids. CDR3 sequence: CATLRGFNQPQHF. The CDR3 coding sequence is TGTGCCACCCTCAGGGGCTTCAATCAGCCCCAGCATTTT.

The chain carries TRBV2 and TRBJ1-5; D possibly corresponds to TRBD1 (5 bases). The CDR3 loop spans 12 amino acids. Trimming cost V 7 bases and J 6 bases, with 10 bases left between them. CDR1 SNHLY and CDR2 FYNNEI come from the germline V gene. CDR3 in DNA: TGTGCCAGCACGGGCGGGGGTCAGCCCCAGCATTTT. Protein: CASTGGGQPQHF.

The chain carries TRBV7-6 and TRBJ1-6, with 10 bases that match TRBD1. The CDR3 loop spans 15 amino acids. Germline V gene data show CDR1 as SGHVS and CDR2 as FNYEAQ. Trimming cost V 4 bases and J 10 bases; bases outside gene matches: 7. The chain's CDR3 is CASSWAGDRGSPLHF. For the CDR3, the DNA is TGTGCCAGCAGCTGGGCGGGGGACAGGGGCTCACCCCTCCACTTT.

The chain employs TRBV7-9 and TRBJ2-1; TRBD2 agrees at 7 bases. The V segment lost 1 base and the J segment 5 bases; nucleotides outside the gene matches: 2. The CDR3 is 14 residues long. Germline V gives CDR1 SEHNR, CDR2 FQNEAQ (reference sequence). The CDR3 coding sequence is TGTGCCAGCAGCTTAGAGGGAGGGGACAATGAGCAGTTCTTC. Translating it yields CASSLEGGDNEQFF. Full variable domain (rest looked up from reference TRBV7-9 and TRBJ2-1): DTGVSQNPRHKITKRGQNVTFRCDPISEHNRLYWYRQTLGQGPEFLTYFQNEAQLEKSRLLSDRFSAERPKGSFSTLEIQRTEQGDSAMYLCASSLEGGDNEQFFGPGTRLTVL.

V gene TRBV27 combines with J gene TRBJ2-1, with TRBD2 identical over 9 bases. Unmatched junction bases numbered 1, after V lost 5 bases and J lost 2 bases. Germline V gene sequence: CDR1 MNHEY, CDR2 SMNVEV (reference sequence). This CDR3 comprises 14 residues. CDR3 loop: CASSRGGAYNEQFF. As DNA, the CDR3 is TGTGCCAGCAGTCGCGGGGGGGCCTACAATGAGCAGTTCTTC.

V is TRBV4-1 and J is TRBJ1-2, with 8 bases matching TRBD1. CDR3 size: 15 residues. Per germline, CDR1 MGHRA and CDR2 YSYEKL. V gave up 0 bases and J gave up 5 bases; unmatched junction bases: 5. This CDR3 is CASSQEGRQGYGYTF. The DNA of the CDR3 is TGCGCCAGCAGCCAAGAGGGGAGACAGGGGTATGGCTACACCTTC.

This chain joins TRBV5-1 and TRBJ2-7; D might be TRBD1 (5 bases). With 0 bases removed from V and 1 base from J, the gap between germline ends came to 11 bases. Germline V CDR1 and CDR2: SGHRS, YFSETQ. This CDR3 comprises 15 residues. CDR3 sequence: CASSLGVTESYEQYF. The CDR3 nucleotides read TGCGCCAGCAGCTTGGGGGTGACAGAGTCCTACGAGCAGTACTTC.

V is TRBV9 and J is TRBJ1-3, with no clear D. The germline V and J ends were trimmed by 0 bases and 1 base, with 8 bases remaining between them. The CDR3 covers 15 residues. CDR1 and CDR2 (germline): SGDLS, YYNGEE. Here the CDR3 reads CASSVDHGSGNTIYF. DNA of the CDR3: TGTGCCAGCAGCGTAGACCACGGTTCTGGAAACACCATATATTTT.

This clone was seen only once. The CDR3 reads CASSLGGSAAYSNQPQHF. Written as DNA, the CDR3 is TGTGCCAGCAGTTTAGGAGGGTCCGCCGCCTATAGCAATCAGCCCCAGCATTTT. The rearrangement joins TRBV28 to TRBJ1-5; D remains unclear. CDR1 and CDR2 from the germline V gene are MDHEN and SYDVKM. CDR3 length: 18 amino acids. The V and J ends lost 2 bases and 0 bases respectively, with 17 bases between them.

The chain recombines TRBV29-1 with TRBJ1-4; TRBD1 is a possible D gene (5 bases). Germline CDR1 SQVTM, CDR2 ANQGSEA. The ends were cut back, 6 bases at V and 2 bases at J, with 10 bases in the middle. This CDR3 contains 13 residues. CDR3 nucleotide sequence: TGCAGCGTGCGGACAAGTACTAATGAAAAACTGTTTTTT. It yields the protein CSVRTSTNEKLFF.

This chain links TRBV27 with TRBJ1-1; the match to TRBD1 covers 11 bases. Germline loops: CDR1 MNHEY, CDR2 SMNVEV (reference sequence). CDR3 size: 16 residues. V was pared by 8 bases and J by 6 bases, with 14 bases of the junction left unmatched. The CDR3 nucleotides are TGTGCCAGCTCTCCGTTGATCCCGGGACAGGGGGCTGAAGCTTTCTTT. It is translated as CASSPLIPGQGAEAFF.

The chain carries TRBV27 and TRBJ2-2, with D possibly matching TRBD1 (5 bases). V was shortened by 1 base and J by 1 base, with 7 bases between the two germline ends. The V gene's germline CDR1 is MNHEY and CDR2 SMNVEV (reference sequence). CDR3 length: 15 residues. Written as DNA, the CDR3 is TGTGCCAGCAGTTTATGGCAGGGGAACACCGGGGAGCTGTTTTTT. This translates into CASSLWQGNTGELFF.

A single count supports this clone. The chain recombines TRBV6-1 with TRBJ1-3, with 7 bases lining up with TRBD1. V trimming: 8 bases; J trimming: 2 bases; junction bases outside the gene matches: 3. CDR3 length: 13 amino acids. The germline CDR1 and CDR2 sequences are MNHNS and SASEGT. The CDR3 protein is CASGTGAGNTIYF. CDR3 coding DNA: TGTGCCAGCGGAACAGGGGCTGGAAACACCATATATTTT.

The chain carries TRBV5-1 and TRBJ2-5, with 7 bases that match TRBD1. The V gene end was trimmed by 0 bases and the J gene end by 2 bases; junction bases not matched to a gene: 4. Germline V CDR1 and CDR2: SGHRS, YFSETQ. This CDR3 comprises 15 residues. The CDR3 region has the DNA TGCGCCAGCAGCTTGGCCTGGACAGGACAAGAGACCCAGTACTTC. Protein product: CASSLAWTGQETQYF.

The CDR3 region is CASSSGQPLTNEKLFF. For the CDR3, the DNA is TGCGCCAGCAGCTCGGGACAGCCTTTAACTAATGAAAAACTGTTTTTT. This chain uses TRBV5-1 with TRBJ1-4, with 7 positions matching TRBD1. CDR3 length: 16 amino acids. With V trimmed by 3 bases and J by 1 base, 6 bases remained unmatched. Looked up from germline, CDR1 is SGHRS and CDR2 is YFSETQ.

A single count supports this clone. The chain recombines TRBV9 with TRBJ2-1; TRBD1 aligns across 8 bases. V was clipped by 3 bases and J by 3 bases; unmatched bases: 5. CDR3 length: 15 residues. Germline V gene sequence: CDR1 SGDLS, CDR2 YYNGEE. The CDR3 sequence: CASSGYGTGYNEQFF. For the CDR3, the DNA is TGTGCCAGCAGCGGATACGGGACAGGCTACAATGAGCAGTTCTTC. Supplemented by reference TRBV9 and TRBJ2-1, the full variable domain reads DSGVTQTPKHLITATGQRVTLRCSPRSGDLSVYWYQQSLDQGLQFLIQYYNGEERAKGNILERFSAQQFPDLHSELNLSSLELGDSALYFCASSGYGTGYNEQFFGPGTRLTVL.

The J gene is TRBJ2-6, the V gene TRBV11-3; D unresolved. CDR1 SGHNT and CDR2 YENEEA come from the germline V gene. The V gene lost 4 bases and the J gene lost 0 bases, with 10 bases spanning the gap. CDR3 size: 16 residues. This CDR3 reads CASSSSSFSGANVLTF. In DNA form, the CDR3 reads TGTGCCAGCAGCTCCTCCAGTTTCTCTGGGGCCAACGTCCTGACTTTC.

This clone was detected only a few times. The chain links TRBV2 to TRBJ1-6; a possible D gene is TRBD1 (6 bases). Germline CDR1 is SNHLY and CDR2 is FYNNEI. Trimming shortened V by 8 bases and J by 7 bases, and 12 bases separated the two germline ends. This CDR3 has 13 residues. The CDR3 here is CASHGTINSPLHF. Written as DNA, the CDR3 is TGTGCCAGCCATGGGACAATCAATTCACCCCTCCACTTT.

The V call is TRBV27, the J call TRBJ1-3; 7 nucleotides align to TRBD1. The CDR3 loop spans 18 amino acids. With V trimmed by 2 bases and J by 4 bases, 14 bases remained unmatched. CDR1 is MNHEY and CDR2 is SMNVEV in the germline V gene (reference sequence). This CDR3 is CASSLVWDEGAPGNTIYF. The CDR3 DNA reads TGTGCCAGCAGTTTAGTGTGGGACGAGGGGGCGCCCGGAAACACCATATATTTT.

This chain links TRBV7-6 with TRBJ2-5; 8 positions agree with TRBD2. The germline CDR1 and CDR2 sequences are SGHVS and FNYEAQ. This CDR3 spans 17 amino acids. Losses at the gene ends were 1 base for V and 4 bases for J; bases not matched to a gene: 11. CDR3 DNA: TGTGCCAGCAGCTTAGATTCTGCGGGACTAGGGGTAGAGACCCAGTACTTC. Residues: CASSLDSAGLGVETQYF.

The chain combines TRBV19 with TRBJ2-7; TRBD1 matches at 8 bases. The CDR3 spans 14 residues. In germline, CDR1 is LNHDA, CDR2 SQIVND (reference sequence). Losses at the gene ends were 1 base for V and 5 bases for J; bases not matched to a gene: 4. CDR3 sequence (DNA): TGTGCCAGTAGTATAGGGACAGGGCTGAACGAGCAGTACTTC. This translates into CASSIGTGLNEQYF.

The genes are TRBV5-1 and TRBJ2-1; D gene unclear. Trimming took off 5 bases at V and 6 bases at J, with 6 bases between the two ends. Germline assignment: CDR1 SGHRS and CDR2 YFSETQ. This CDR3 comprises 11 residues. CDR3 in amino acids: CASRFSNEQFF. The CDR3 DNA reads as TGCGCCAGCAGGTTTAGCAATGAGCAGTTCTTC.

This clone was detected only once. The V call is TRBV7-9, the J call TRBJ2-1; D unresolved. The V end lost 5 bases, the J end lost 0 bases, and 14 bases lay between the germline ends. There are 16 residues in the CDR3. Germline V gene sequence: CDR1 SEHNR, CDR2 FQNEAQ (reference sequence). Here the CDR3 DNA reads TGTGCCAGCAGCACCAGGTCCAAAAGCTCCTACAATGAGCAGTTCTTC. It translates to CASSTRSKSSYNEQFF.

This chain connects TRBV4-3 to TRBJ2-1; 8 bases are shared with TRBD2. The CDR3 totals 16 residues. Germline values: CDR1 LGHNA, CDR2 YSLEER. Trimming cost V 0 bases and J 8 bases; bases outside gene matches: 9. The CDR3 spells CASSQDMGLVGDEQFF. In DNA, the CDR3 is TGCGCCAGCAGCCAAGATATGGGACTAGTAGGGGATGAGCAGTTCTTC.

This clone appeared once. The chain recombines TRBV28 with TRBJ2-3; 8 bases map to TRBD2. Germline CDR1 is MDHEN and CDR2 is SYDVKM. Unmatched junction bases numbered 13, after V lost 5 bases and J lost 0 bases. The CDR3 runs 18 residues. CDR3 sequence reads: CASSPRAGGPTSTDTQYF. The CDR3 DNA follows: TGTGCCAGCAGTCCCCGGGCGGGGGGACCAACTAGCACAGATACGCAGTATTTT.

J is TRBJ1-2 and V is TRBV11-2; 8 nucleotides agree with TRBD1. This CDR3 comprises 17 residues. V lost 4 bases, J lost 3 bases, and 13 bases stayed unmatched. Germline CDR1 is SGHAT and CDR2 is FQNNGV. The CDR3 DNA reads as TGTGCCAGCAGCTGGGGGTGGACAGGGCGAGGGGACTATGGCTACACCTTC. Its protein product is CASSWGWTGRGDYGYTF.

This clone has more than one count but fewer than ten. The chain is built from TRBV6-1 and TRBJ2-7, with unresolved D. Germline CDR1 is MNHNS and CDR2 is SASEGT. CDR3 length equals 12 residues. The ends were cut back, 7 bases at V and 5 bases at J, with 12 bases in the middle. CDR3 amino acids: CASIGRSHEQYV. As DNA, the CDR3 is TGTGCCAGCATCGGCAGGTCTCACGAGCAGTACGTC.

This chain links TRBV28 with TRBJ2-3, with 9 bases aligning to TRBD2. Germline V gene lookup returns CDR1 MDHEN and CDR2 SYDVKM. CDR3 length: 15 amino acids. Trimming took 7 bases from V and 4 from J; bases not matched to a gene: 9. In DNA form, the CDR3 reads TGTGCCAGCACCTTAGCGGGGGCCCCACCAGATACGCAGTATTTT. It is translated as CASTLAGAPPDTQYF.

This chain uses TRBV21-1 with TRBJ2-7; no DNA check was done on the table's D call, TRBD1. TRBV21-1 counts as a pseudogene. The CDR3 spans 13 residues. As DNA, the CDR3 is TGTGCCAGCAGCATGACAGGGATCGGCGAGCAGTACGTC. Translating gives CASSMTGIGEQYV.

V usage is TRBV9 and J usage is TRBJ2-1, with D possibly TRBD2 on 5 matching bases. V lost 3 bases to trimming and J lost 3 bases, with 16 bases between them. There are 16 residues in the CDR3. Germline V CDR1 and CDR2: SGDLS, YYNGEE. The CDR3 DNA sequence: TGTGCCAGCAGCGCCCGAGGACTGCAGATCTACAATGAGCAGTTCTTC. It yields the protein CASSARGLQIYNEQFF.